This is a list of T cell receptor beta chains from one sample in a study of T-cell memory formation after mild COVID-19. Each CDR3 protein gets one entry after TCRdb re-called the 5' RACE reads with MiXCR. The sample consists of about 150,000 distinct CDR3 sequences, approximately 25% of them appearing once. Sequenced: PBMCs or a T cell subset sorted from them (not recorded which). These receptors all stem from an adult woman who had mild COVID-19 (a few samples of this study predate the infection). Cell type and time point are not known. The CDR3 runs from the conserved cysteine through the conserved F or W.

len: 16; j_gene: TRBJ2-3; v_gene: TRBV13; CDR3aa: CASSVRENLRTDTQYF
len: 13; j_gene: TRBJ1-1; v_gene: TRBV30; CDR3aa: CAWKTGMNTEAFF
len: 15; j_gene: TRBJ2-1; v_gene: TRBV6-5; CDR3aa: CASSPGLAGDQEQFF
len: 14; j_gene: TRBJ2-1; v_gene: TRBV29-1; CDR3aa: CSVPVAALYNEQFF
len: 13; j_gene: TRBJ2-7; v_gene: TRBV2; CDR3aa: CASSGSRADEQYF
len: 15; j_gene: TRBJ2-2; v_gene: TRBV7-9; CDR3aa: CASSPATANTGELFF
len: 14; j_gene: TRBJ2-3; v_gene: TRBV12-3/TRBV12-4; CDR3aa: CASSFPLAGDTQYF
len: 13; j_gene: TRBJ1-2; v_gene: TRBV5-1; CDR3aa: CASSLDRGYGYTF
len: 15; j_gene: TRBJ1-1; v_gene: TRBV20-1; CDR3aa: CSARDPGQGLIEAFF
len: 17; j_gene: TRBJ2-1; v_gene: TRBV4-1; CDR3aa: CASSQDGSGGAKDEQFF
len: 13; j_gene: TRBJ2-3; v_gene: TRBV27; CDR3aa: CASSLVFMDTQYF
len: 15; j_gene: TRBJ1-2; v_gene: TRBV7-2; CDR3aa: CASSSPAGAGSGYTF
len: 15; j_gene: TRBJ1-3; v_gene: TRBV20-1; CDR3aa: CSAERTGAAGNTIYF
len: 14; j_gene: TRBJ1-2; v_gene: TRBV6-6; CDR3aa: CASTPGQGVDGYTF
len: 15; j_gene: TRBJ2-2; v_gene: TRBV28; CDR3aa: CASSQPDTNTGELFF